The 19 T cell receptor beta chains reported below all come from one sample, sequenced in a study of control samples from healthy donors and cancer patients. Clones were read by immunoSEQ multiplex PCR, and TCRdb kept only the in-frame ones, dropping some. Among 100,000 to 150,000 clones listed, 80% to 90% were seen once. Sequenced input: blood. The receptor set was obtained from a man aged 25-40 years in good health.

V usage is TRBV10-3 and J usage is TRBJ1-2, with 8 bases matching TRBD1. The germline V gene encodes CDR1 ENHRY and CDR2 SYGVKD. The CDR3 is 15 residues long. CDR3 loop: CATEDRGTKNYGYTF. The CDR3 coding sequence is TGTGCTACGGAAGACAGGGGCACTAAGAACTATGGCTACACCTTC.

This clone was seen more than once but under ten times. CDR3 sequence: CASQQGSGNTIYF. CDR3 nucleotide sequence: TGTGCCAGTCAGCAGGGTAGCGGAAACACCATATATTTT. The rearrangement uses TRBV11-3 and TRBJ1-3; a possible D gene is TRBD1 (5 bases). Between the trimmed V and J ends, which lost 9 bases and 4 bases, there was a span of 13 bases. This CDR3 region has 13 residues. The germline CDR1 and CDR2 sequences are SGHNT and YENEEA.

The chain has TRBV10-3 and TRBJ1-2; the D is unclear. This CDR3 region has 15 residues. V was trimmed by 6 bases and J by 1 base, leaving 15 bases between them. Germline V CDR1 and CDR2: ENHRY, SYGVKD. In DNA, the CDR3 is TGTGCCATCAGCCCCTCGGCAGGTCTTAACTATGGCTACACCTTC. Protein: CAISPSAGLNYGYTF.

The chain combines TRBV5-6 with TRBJ1-4, with TRBD1 identical over 7 bases. The CDR3 extends over 15 amino acids. Trimming removed 7 bases from V and 7 bases from J; junction bases left unmatched: 13. CDR1 is SGHDT, CDR2 YYEEEE, per germline. In DNA, the CDR3 is TGTGCCAGCGGGGGCAGACAGGGAGGGATTGAAAAACTGTTTTTT. It is translated as CASGGRQGGIEKLFF. Looking up the rest from reference TRBV5-6 and TRBJ1-4 gives the full variable domain: DAGVTQSPTHLIKTRGQQVTLRCSPKSGHDTVSWYQQALGQGPQFIFQYYEEEERQRGNFPDRFSGHQFPNYSSELNVNALLLGDSALYLCASGGRQGGIEKLFFGSGTQLSVL.

The rearrangement uses TRBV5-1 and TRBJ2-1; possible D gene TRBD2, 5 bases. Germline V gives CDR1 SGHRS, CDR2 YFSETQ. The length of the CDR3 is 15 residues. V was cut by 0 bases and J by 2 bases, with 9 bases left in between. CDR3 in DNA: TGCGCCAGCAGCTTGGACGGGGAAACCTACAATGAGCAGTTCTTC. It codes for CASSLDGETYNEQFF.

This clone appeared a single time. The rearrangement links TRBV30 to TRBJ1-5, with 9 bases lining up with TRBD1. V lost 3 bases, J lost 6 bases, and 6 bases stayed unmatched. CDR3 length equals 14 residues. Germline values: CDR1 GTSNPN, CDR2 SVGIG (reference sequence). This chain's CDR3 is CAWSLGQGSQPQHF. CDR3 sequence (DNA): TGTGCCTGGAGCCTCGGACAGGGGAGTCAGCCCCAGCATTTT.

The chain recombines TRBV9 with TRBJ2-3, with D uncertain. The CDR3 contains 11 residues. Germline V gives CDR1 SGDLS, CDR2 YYNGEE. The V and J ends lost 5 bases and 7 bases respectively, with 8 bases between them. The CDR3 here is CASRKDNTQYF. DNA of the CDR3: TGTGCCAGCAGGAAGGATAATACGCAGTATTTT.

The rearrangement joins TRBV14 to TRBJ2-1; no reliable D call. V lost 4 bases and J lost 8, with 21 bases in between. The CDR3 totals 16 residues. CDR1 and CDR2 (germline): SGHDN, FVKESK. The CDR3 nucleotides read TGTGCCAGCAGCCCTTCCCCAGCCCCAGGTTTGGATGAGCAGTTCTTC. As protein: CASSPSPAPGLDEQFF.

The V gene is TRBV5-5, the J gene TRBJ1-1; D uncertain. The germline V gene has CDR1 SGHKS and CDR2 YYEKEE (reference sequence). This CDR3 comprises 15 residues. V lost 0 bases and J 0 bases, leaving 9 bases between the germline ends. The CDR3 sequence is CASSLGWGMNTEAFF. The CDR3 nucleotides read TGTGCCAGCAGCTTGGGATGGGGAATGAACACTGAAGCTTTCTTT. The entire variable domain, with the rest obtained from reference TRBV5-5 and TRBJ1-1, is as follows: DAGVTQSPTHLIKTRGQQVTLRCSPISGHKSVSWYQQVLGQGPQFIFQYYEKEERGRGNFPDRFSARQFPNYSSELNVNALLLGDSALYLCASSLGWGMNTEAFFGQGTRLTVV.

The V gene is TRBV24-1, the J gene TRBJ2-7; D unresolved. CDR1 KGHDR and CDR2 SFDVKD come from the germline V gene. This CDR3 has 13 residues. The V end was cut by 0 bases, the J end by 1 base, with 3 bases between. CDR3 protein: CATSDLGSYEQYF. As DNA, the CDR3 is TGTGCCACCAGTGATTTGGGGTCCTACGAGCAGTACTTC.

The chain joins TRBV18 to TRBJ2-5, with TRBD1 matching over 8 bases. Germline values: CDR1 KGHSH, CDR2 LQKENI. The CDR3 contains 15 residues. Germline trimming cut 0 bases from V and 5 bases from J; bases unmatched to any gene: 5. The CDR3 region has the DNA TGTGCCAGCTCACCACCGTCAGGGGGCAGGGAGACCCAGTACTTC. It codes for CASSPPSGGRETQYF.

The chain carries TRBV4-2 and TRBJ2-1; TRBD2 matches 8 bases. In germline, CDR1 is LGHNA, CDR2 YNFKEQ. V was clipped by 1 base and J by 0 bases; unmatched bases: 5. The CDR3 runs to 17 residues. The CDR3 DNA follows: TGTGCCAGCAGCCAAGGGGGCGGGGGGAGCTCCTACAATGAGCAGTTCTTC. Encoded protein: CASSQGGGGSSYNEQFF.

The V call is TRBV6-5, the J call TRBJ1-1, with D maybe TRBD1 (5 bases). Germline assignment: CDR1 MNHEY and CDR2 SVGAGI. The CDR3 has 11 residues. V was clipped by 6 bases and J by 6 bases, with 8 bases between them. The CDR3 spells CASSPRAEAFF. The CDR3 coding sequence is TGTGCCAGCAGCCCCAGGGCTGAAGCTTTCTTT.

This chain joins TRBV5-1 and TRBJ1-5, with 7 bases fitting TRBD1. The CDR3 runs 14 residues. Germline V lookup: CDR1 SGHRS, CDR2 YFSETQ. With V trimmed by 4 bases and J by 4 bases, 5 bases remained unmatched. The CDR3 DNA is TGCGCCAGCAGCGTCCAGGGGGGGAATCAGCCCCAGCATTTT. Residues: CASSVQGGNQPQHF.

The chain has TRBV18 and TRBJ1-1; the match to TRBD1 covers 7 bases. This CDR3 has 15 residues. Trimming took 3 bases from V and 1 from J; bases not matched to a gene: 5. Germline values: CDR1 KGHSH, CDR2 LQKENI. The CDR3 here is CASSPRDSQNTEAFF. Written as DNA, the CDR3 is TGTGCCAGCTCACCCAGGGACAGCCAGAACACTGAAGCTTTCTTT.

The chain combines TRBV11-2 with TRBJ2-3; tentatively, D is TRBD2 (5 bases). CDR3 size: 15 residues. Trimming shortened V by 1 base and J by 3 bases, and 11 bases separated the two germline ends. Germline V gene sequence: CDR1 SGHAT, CDR2 FQNNGV. DNA for the CDR3: TGTGCCAGCAGCTTAGCGGGGTCCTGGACAGATACGCAGTATTTT. Its protein is CASSLAGSWTDTQYF.

V usage is TRBV5-6 and J usage is TRBJ1-5, with D possibly TRBD1 on 6 matching bases. Germline V lookup: CDR1 SGHDT, CDR2 YYEEEE. Deletions cut 0 bases from V and 4 bases from J, with 8 bases between. The CDR3 contains 14 residues. Written as DNA, the CDR3 is TGTGCCAGCAGCTTGGGAGGGGGGAATCAGCCCCAGCATTTT. It encodes CASSLGGGNQPQHF.

This chain uses TRBV18 with TRBJ1-2; TRBD1 is a possible D gene (5 bases). Trimming took 2 bases from V and 3 from J, leaving 13 bases between them. Germline V gives CDR1 KGHSH, CDR2 LQKENI. CDR3 size: 15 residues. The CDR3 DNA reads as TGTGCCAGCTCACCAGGGGACCTGCTGTACTATGGCTACACCTTC. As protein: CASSPGDLLYYGYTF.

This CDR3 reads CSVAGGGVYNEQFF. The CDR3 bases are TGCAGCGTTGCTGGAGGGGGAGTATACAATGAGCAGTTCTTC. This rearrangement joins TRBV29-1 to TRBJ2-1, with D perhaps TRBD1 or TRBD2 (6 bases each). With 4 bases removed from V and 4 bases from J, the gap between germline ends came to 14 bases. The length of the CDR3 is 14 residues. CDR1 and CDR2 from the germline V gene are SQVTM and ANQGSEA.